This T cell receptor (beta chain) derives from a study of shared T cell receptors in the human thymus. To note about this clone: No conserved phenylalanine or tryptophan ends this CDR3, so it is likely a read error. No DNA is shown, since the ends of the CDR3 on it are uncertain; the CDR3 is the one TCRdb lists.

The CDR3 totals 14 residues, both ends included. The germline V gene encodes CDR1 SNHLY and CDR2 FYNNEI. Data came from immunoSEQ multiplex PCR; TCRdb stores just in-frame clones and leaves some out. The sample shows more than 550,000 clones, over 75% of them seen only once. This same sample was also taken into another study, of human thymus T cells. That study adds: Among the donors, all were healthy Finnish infants having corrective surgery for congenital heart defects. Thymus tissue was removed during corrective cardiac surgery. It looked as if thymic and blood repertoires used V and J genes in a biased way. Related studies noted strongly shared thymic repertoires across unrelated people.

This receptor was obtained from a boy in the first two years of life with a congenital heart defect. Material: thymocytes. This chain links TRBV2 with TRBJ2-7; the tabulated D call, TRBD1, remains unverified against the DNA. The CDR3 sequence is CASSEALPPRTGNS.